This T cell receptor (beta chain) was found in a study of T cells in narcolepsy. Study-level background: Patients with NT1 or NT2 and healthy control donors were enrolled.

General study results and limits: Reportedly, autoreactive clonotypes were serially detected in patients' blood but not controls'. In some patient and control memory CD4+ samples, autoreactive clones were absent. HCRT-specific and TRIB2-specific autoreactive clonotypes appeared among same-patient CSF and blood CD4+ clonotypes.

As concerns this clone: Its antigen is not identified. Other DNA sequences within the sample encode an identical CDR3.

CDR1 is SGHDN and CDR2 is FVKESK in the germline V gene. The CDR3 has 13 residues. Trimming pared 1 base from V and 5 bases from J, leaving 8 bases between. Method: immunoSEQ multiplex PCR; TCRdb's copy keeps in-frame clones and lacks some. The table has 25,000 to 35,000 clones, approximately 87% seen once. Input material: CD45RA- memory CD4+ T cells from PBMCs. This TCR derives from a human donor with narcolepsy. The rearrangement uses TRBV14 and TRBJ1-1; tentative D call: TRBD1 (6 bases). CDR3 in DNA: TGTGCCAGCAGCCAAGCAGGGGTTACTGAAGCTTTCTTT. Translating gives CASSQAGVTEAFF.